Each of the 28 T cell receptor beta chains below was sequenced from the same sample in a study of blood T cell repertoires in COVID-19. Libraries were prepared by immunoSEQ multiplex PCR; TCRdb keeps only in-frame clonotypes and omits some of them. This table has 200,000 to 250,000 clones, 80% to 90% appearing once. The sequenced sample was PBMCs or T cells enriched from blood (not recorded which). The origin of the receptors is a woman younger than 45 who had been exposed to COVID-19.

The chain combines TRBV6-5 with TRBJ1-2; 8 bases are shared with TRBD1. J was trimmed by 8 bases and V by 10 bases; bases with no gene match: 9. This CDR3 spans 12 amino acids. Per the germline V gene, CDR1 is MNHEY and CDR2 is SVGAGI. CDR3 region: CATLRTGNGYTF. The CDR3, as DNA: TGTGCCACTTTAAGGACAGGGAACGGCTACACCTTC.

This clone appeared once. The gene calls are TRBV29-1 and TRBJ2-2; 9 bases match TRBD1. Germline-derived CDR1 and CDR2 are SQVTM and ANQGSEA. The V and J ends lost 5 bases and 1 base, in that order; junction bases with no gene match: 11. This CDR3 contains 17 residues. The CDR3 nucleotides are TGCAGCGTTAAAAACCCCGGGACAGGGAGGAACACCGGGGAGCTGTTTTTT. Its protein is CSVKNPGTGRNTGELFF.

This rearrangement joins TRBV19 to TRBJ2-1, with no clear D. This CDR3 comprises 16 residues. Trimming shortened V by 0 bases and J by 1 base, and 10 bases separated the two germline ends. Germline V gene sequence: CDR1 LNHDA, CDR2 SQIVND (reference sequence). The CDR3 loop reads CASSIDTRFSYNEQFF. As DNA, the CDR3 is TGTGCCAGTAGTATAGATACAAGATTTTCCTACAATGAGCAGTTCTTC. The complete variable domain, with remaining parts taken from reference TRBV19 and TRBJ2-1, reads DGGITQSPKYLFRKEGQNVTLSCEQNLNHDAMYWYRQDPGQGLRLIYYSQIVNDFQKGDIAEGYSVSREKKESFPLTVTSAQKNPTAFYLCASSIDTRFSYNEQFFGPGTRLTVL.

This clone was recorded a few times. The chain has TRBV5-1 and TRBJ2-7; 10 nucleotides line up with TRBD2. V lost 5 bases and J lost 5; bases outside the gene matches: 7. Germline-derived CDR1 and CDR2 are SGHRS and YFSETQ. The CDR3 totals 14 residues. CDR3 bases: TGCGCCAGCAGTTTAGCGGGAGGTCGAGACGAGCAGTACTTC. Protein: CASSLAGGRDEQYF. Complete variable domain (other parts from reference TRBV5-1 and TRBJ2-7): KAGVTQTPRYLIKTRGQQVTLSCSPISGHRSVSWYQQTPGQGLQFLFEYFSETQRNKGNFPGRFSGRQFSNSRSEMNVSTLELGDSALYLCASSLAGGRDEQYFGPGTRLTVT.

The chain couples TRBV27 to TRBJ1-1; maybe TRBD1 (5 bases). V lost 3 bases and J 2 bases, leaving 7 bases between the germline ends. The germline V gene has CDR1 MNHEY and CDR2 SMNVEV (reference sequence). The CDR3 covers 13 residues. CDR3 bases: TGTGCCAGCAGTTTTAGGGGAAACACTGAAGCTTTCTTT. This translates into CASSFRGNTEAFF.

The chain employs TRBV27 and TRBJ2-7, with 9 bases matching TRBD1. Germline loops: CDR1 MNHEY, CDR2 SMNVEV (reference sequence). CDR3 size: 14 residues. Unmatched junction bases numbered 9, after V lost 6 bases and J lost 6 bases. CDR3 bases: TGTGCCAGCAGCGTAGGACAGGGGAAAGCCGAGCAGTACTTC. Its translation is CASSVGQGKAEQYF.

This clone has just one count. This chain joins TRBV21-1 and TRBJ2-1; the DNA was not used to check the table's D call, TRBD1. TRBV21-1 is described as a pseudogene. The CDR3 totals 18 residues. The CDR3 DNA follows: TGTGCCAGCAGCCCGAAGGGAGCCGACAGGGGGTCCTACAATGAGCAGTTCTTC. Residues: CASSPKGADRGSYNEQFF.

In this sample, this clone turned up once. The chain joins TRBV6-1 to TRBJ1-6; D not certain. V gave up 4 bases and J gave up 0 bases, with 13 bases separating them. The CDR3 sequence is 17 residues long. Germline V gene data show CDR1 as MNHNS and CDR2 as SASEGT. The CDR3 DNA is TGTGCCAGCAGTGTGGTCCCAAGGAGCTCCTATAATTCACCCCTCCACTTT. It translates to CASSVVPRSSYNSPLHF.

The chain employs TRBV3-1 (or the pseudogene TRBV3-2) and TRBJ1-2; 7 bases fit TRBD1. The V gene end was trimmed by 4 bases and the J gene end by 7 bases; junction bases not matched to a gene: 3. The CDR3 covers 12 residues. Germline values: CDR1 LGHDT, CDR2 YNNKEL (reference sequence). The chain's CDR3 is CASSLRQGGYTF. For the CDR3, the DNA is TGTGCCAGCAGCCTCAGACAGGGTGGCTACACCTTC.

This clone was observed at least ten times. The chain couples TRBV4-1 to TRBJ1-1; the D gene is possibly TRBD1 (6 bases). V dropped 1 base and J dropped 8 bases, with 11 bases sitting between them. There are 13 residues in the CDR3. Germline lookup yields CDR1 MGHRA and CDR2 YSYEKL. As DNA, the CDR3 is TGCGCCAGCAGCCAAGGGACAGCCGGAGAAGCTTTCTTT. Translated: CASSQGTAGEAFF.

The genes are TRBV15 and TRBJ1-5; no definite D call. Germline CDR1 LNHNV, CDR2 YYDKDF (reference sequence). Trimming pared 0 bases from V and 5 bases from J, leaving 5 bases between. There are 13 residues in the CDR3. DNA of the CDR3: TGTGCCACCAGCAGAGATGCAGATCAGCCCCAGCATTTT. This gives the protein CATSRDADQPQHF.

The chain joins TRBV5-8 to TRBJ2-1, with TRBD2 matching 8 bases. CDR3 length: 15 amino acids. Trimming at V came to 0 bases and at J to 3 bases, leaving 2 bases not matched to a gene. Germline CDR1 is SGHTS and CDR2 is YDEGEE. The CDR3 spells CASSLGTSNYNEQFF. The CDR3 DNA reads TGTGCCAGCAGCTTGGGGACTAGCAACTACAATGAGCAGTTCTTC.

This clone was observed once. V and J are TRBV7-9 and TRBJ1-2; 7 nucleotides line up with TRBD1. Germline V CDR1 and CDR2: SEHNR, FQNEAQ (reference sequence). V lost 5 bases and J lost 3; bases outside the gene matches: 21. The CDR3 extends over 19 amino acids. The chain's CDR3 is CASSIGHLRTRGNDYGYTF. As DNA, the CDR3 is TGTGCCAGCAGCATCGGGCATTTAAGAACCAGGGGGAATGACTATGGCTACACCTTC.

The chain combines TRBV20-1 with TRBJ1-3; D is possibly TRBD1 (6 bases). The germline CDR1 and CDR2 sequences are DFQATT and SNEGSKA (reference sequence). V was trimmed by 3 bases and J by 3 bases, leaving 12 bases between them. The CDR3 spans 14 residues. For the CDR3, the DNA is TGCAGTGCTAGTAATGGGGGCGTTGGAAACACCATATATTTT. It specifies CSASNGGVGNTIYF.

The genes are TRBV7-2 and TRBJ2-4; 7 bases match TRBD2. Unmatched junction bases numbered 3, after V lost 2 bases and J lost 11 bases. This CDR3 comprises 12 residues. Germline V gives CDR1 SGHTA, CDR2 FQGNSA. CDR3 sequence reads: CASSLSGIFQYF. CDR3 DNA: TGTGCCAGCAGCTTAAGCGGGATCTTTCAGTACTTC.

The gene calls are TRBV30 and TRBJ2-7; 7 positions agree with TRBD2. This CDR3 region has 12 residues. V was clipped by 5 bases and J by 7 bases; unmatched bases: 8. Germline assignment: CDR1 GTSNPN and CDR2 SVGIG (reference sequence). CDR3 loop: CAWARTSDEQYF. The CDR3 coding sequence is TGTGCCTGGGCCCGGACTAGTGATGAGCAGTACTTC.

This clone appeared a single time. V and J are TRBV9 and TRBJ2-1; TRBD2 matches 11 bases. V dropped 0 bases and J dropped 7; count of bases not matched to a gene: 3. There are 15 residues in the CDR3. Germline CDR1 is SGDLS and CDR2 is YYNGEE. The chain's CDR3 is CASSVDSGRGNEQFF. DNA for the CDR3: TGTGCCAGCAGCGTAGATAGCGGGAGGGGTAATGAGCAGTTCTTC.

In nucleotides, the CDR3 is TGCGCCAGCAGCCAAGATCAGGGACAGGGGTCCTACGAGCAGTACTTC. Its protein product is CASSQDQGQGSYEQYF. The rearrangement uses TRBV4-1 and TRBJ2-7, with TRBD1 matching 10 bases. This CDR3 contains 16 residues. CDR1 and CDR2 (germline): MGHRA, YSYEKL. V shed 0 bases, J shed 1 base, and the junction held 3 bases outside the gene matches.

The chain joins TRBV7-2 to TRBJ2-7; 12 bases are shared with TRBD2. Germline V CDR1 and CDR2: SGHTA, FQGNSA. V shed 5 bases and J 4 bases; nucleotides not matched to a gene: 9. This CDR3 is built from 16 residues. The CDR3 DNA sequence: TGTGCCAGCAGCGCTACGACTAGCGGGAGTGGGTACGAGCAGTACTTC. Translation gives CASSATTSGSGYEQYF.

The V gene is TRBV14, the J gene TRBJ1-6; no clear D. Germline assignment: CDR1 SGHDN and CDR2 FVKESK. V gave up 4 bases and J gave up 9 bases, with 16 bases separating them. The CDR3 contains 15 residues. The CDR3 region is CASSREGGRTSPLHF. CDR3 nucleotide sequence: TGTGCCAGCAGCCGGGAGGGAGGCAGGACTTCACCCCTCCACTTT.

There are many counts of this clone. The chain combines TRBV30 with TRBJ2-3; D perhaps matches TRBD2 (5 bases). Trimming shortened V by 4 bases and J by 0 bases, and 14 bases separated the two germline ends. The CDR3 loop spans 15 amino acids. Per germline, CDR1 GTSNPN and CDR2 SVGIG (reference sequence). CDR3 coding DNA: TGTGCCTGGACTGGCTTAGCGCCCAGCACAGATACGCAGTATTTT. This translates into CAWTGLAPSTDTQYF.

This sequence joins TRBV10-3 and TRBJ1-1, with 8 bases matching TRBD1. The CDR3 consists of 14 residues. Germline V lookup: CDR1 ENHRY, CDR2 SYGVKD. Trimming cost V 4 bases and J 2 bases; bases outside gene matches: 3. The CDR3 sequence: CAISGGQANTEAFF. The CDR3 nucleotides are TGTGCCATCAGTGGGGGACAGGCAAACACTGAAGCTTTCTTT.

A few counts support this clone. The V gene is TRBV28, the J gene TRBJ2-7; 8 nucleotides agree with TRBD2. The CDR3 length is 17 residues. The V and J ends lost 2 bases and 0 bases, in that order; junction bases with no gene match: 9. The germline V gene has CDR1 MDHEN and CDR2 SYDVKM. The CDR3 bases are TGTGCCAGCAGTTTAAGGTTTCCGACTAGCGTCTCCTACGAGCAGTACTTC. This encodes CASSLRFPTSVSYEQYF.

The gene calls are TRBV5-6 and TRBJ1-6, with TRBD1 matching 7 bases. J gave up 7 bases and V 4 bases, and 5 bases lay outside the gene matches. Germline V gene lookup returns CDR1 SGHDT and CDR2 YYEEEE. The CDR3 is made up of 14 amino acids. The CDR3 DNA is TGTGCCAGCAGCCGGGACAGATCCAATTCACCCCTCCACTTT. Translating it yields CASSRDRSNSPLHF.

This chain connects TRBV7-9 to TRBJ1-1, with 12 bases fitting TRBD1. Germline-derived CDR1 and CDR2 are SEHNR and FQNEAQ (reference sequence). The CDR3 is made up of 18 amino acids. Trimming cost V 1 base and J 4 bases; bases outside gene matches: 10. CDR3 in DNA: TGTGCCAGCAGCTTAGTGGGGACAGGGGGCGCGAGTGGCACTGAAGCTTTCTTT. Residues: CASSLVGTGGASGTEAFF.

CDR3 nucleotide sequence: TGTGCCAGCAGTGAACTGGCAGGGGGCTCCTATGGCTACACCTTC. Its protein is CASSELAGGSYGYTF. V is TRBV6-1 and J is TRBJ1-2; 8 bases fit TRBD1. V lost 2 bases, J lost 4 bases, and 6 bases stayed unmatched. The CDR3 totals 15 residues. In germline, CDR1 is MNHNS, CDR2 SASEGT.

This clone occurred once. The V call is TRBV12-5, the J call TRBJ2-7; D not resolved. Germline-derived CDR1 and CDR2 are LGHNT and FRNRAP. The CDR3 spans 14 residues. Between the trimmed V and J ends, which lost 0 bases and 2 bases, there was a span of 8 bases. The CDR3 here is CASGLVRQTYEQYF. The CDR3 DNA reads as TGTGCTAGTGGTTTGGTCCGTCAGACCTACGAGCAGTACTTC.

The chain employs TRBV7-3 and TRBJ2-2; 8 bases are a match to TRBD2. The CDR3 totals 16 residues. J was trimmed by 6 bases and V by 1 base; bases with no gene match: 7. Germline V gene lookup returns CDR1 SGHTA and CDR2 FQGTGA. The CDR3 loop reads CASSLNSAGVPGELFF. CDR3 nucleotide sequence: TGTGCCAGCAGCTTAAATTCAGCGGGAGTTCCCGGGGAGCTGTTTTTT.